The clone carrying this TCR beta chain was counted a few times. Its antigen is currently unknown. This sample is part of a study of cytomegalovirus exposure and HLA in healthy donors. Study conclusions and caveats: Per a prior analysis, the majority of TCR beta V segments were productive roughly 90% or roughly 30% of the time.

The V segment lost 3 bases and the J segment 7 bases; nucleotides outside the gene matches: 3. In germline, CDR1 is KGHSY, CDR2 FQNENV. The CDR3 is 13 amino acids. Primers included in the PCR were 60 Vbeta and 13 Jbeta primers. TCRdb keeps only in-frame clones here, not all; method: immunoSEQ multiplex PCR. Of roughly 52,000 clones in the sample, around three quarters were seen once. The material sequenced was PBMCs. The chain has TRBV16 and TRBJ2-1; 7 bases are shared with TRBD1. This clonotype was sampled from a female donor in good health and CMV-seronegative. CDR3 protein: CASSHDRENEQFF. In DNA form, the CDR3 reads TGTGCCAGCAGCCATGACAGGGAGAATGAGCAGTTCTTC.